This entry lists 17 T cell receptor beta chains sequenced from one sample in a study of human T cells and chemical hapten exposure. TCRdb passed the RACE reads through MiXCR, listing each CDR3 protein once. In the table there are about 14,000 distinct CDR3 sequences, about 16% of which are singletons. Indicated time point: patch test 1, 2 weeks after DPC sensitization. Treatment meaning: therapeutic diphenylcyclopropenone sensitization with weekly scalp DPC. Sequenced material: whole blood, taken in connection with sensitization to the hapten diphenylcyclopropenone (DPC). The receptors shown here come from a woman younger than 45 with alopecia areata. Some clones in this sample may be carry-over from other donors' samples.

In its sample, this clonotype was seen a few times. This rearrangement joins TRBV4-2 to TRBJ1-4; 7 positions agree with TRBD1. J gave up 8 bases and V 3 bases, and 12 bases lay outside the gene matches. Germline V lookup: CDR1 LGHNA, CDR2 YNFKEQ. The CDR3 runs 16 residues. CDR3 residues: CASSQDDRDGEEKLFF. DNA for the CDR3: TGTGCCAGCAGCCAGGACGACAGGGACGGTGAGGAAAAACTGTTTTTT.

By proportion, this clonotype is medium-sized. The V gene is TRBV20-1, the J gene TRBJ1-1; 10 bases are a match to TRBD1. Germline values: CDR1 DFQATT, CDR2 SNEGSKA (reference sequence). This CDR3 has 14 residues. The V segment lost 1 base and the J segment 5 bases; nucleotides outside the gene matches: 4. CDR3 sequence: CSARAGTGVTEAFF. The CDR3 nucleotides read TGCAGTGCTAGAGCCGGGACAGGGGTAACTGAAGCTTTCTTT.

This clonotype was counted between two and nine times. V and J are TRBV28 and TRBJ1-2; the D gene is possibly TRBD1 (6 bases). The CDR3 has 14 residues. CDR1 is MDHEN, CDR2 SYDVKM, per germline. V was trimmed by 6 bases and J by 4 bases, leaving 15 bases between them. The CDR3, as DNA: TGTGCCAGCAGGACCGGGACAACTCGCTATGGCTACACCTTC. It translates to CASRTGTTRYGYTF.

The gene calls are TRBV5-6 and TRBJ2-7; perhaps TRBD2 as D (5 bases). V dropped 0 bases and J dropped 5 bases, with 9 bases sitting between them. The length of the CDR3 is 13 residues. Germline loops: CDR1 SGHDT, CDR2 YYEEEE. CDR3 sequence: CASSLAGSDEQYF. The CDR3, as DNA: TGTGCCAGCAGCTTGGCGGGGAGCGACGAGCAGTACTTC.

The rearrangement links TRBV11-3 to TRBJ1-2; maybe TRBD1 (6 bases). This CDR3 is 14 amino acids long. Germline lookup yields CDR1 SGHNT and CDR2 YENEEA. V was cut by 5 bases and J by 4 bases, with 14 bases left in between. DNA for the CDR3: TGTGCCAGCAGCCCAGAAGGAGGGGGCTATGGCTACACCTTC. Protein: CASSPEGGGYGYTF.

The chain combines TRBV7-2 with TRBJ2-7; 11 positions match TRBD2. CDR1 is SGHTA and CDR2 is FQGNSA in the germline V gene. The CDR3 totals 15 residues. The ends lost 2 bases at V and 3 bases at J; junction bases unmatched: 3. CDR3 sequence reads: CASSLYGTSGYEQYF. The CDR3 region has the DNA TGTGCCAGCAGCTTATACGGGACTAGCGGCTACGAGCAGTACTTC.

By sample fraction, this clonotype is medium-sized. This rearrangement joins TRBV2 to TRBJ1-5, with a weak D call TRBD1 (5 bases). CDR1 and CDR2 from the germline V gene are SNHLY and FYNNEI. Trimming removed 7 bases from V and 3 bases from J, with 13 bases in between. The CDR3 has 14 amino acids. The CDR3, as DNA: TGTGCCAGCATTGGGGGTTCCCCCAATCAGCCCCAGCATTTT. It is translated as CASIGGSPNQPQHF. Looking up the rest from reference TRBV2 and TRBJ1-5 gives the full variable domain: EPEVTQTPSHQVTQMGQEVILRCVPISNHLYFYWYRQILGQKVEFLVSFYNNEISEKSEIFDDQFSVERPDGSNFTLKIRSTKLEDSAMYFCASIGGSPNQPQHFGDGTRLSIL.

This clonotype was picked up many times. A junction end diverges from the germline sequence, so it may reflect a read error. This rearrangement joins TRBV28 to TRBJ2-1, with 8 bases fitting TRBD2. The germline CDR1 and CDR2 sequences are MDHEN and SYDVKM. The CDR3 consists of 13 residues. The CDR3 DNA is TGTGCCAGCAGTTTATACTCGGGGGGGCCCGGGATCTTC. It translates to CASSLYSGGPGIF.

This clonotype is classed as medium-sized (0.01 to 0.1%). The CDR3 DNA reads TGTGCCATCAGTGAACTAGCGGACAATGAGCAGTTCTTC. It codes for CAISELADNEQFF. J is TRBJ2-1 and V is TRBV10-3, with 8 bases fitting TRBD2. Losses at the gene ends were 3 bases for V and 5 bases for J; bases not matched to a gene: 0. Germline lookup yields CDR1 ENHRY and CDR2 SYGVKD. CDR3 length equals 13 residues.

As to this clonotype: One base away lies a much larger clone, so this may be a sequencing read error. CDR3 region: CGVATALNQPQHF. In DNA form, the CDR3 reads TGCGGCGTTGCGACGGCCCTCAATCAGCCCCAGCATTTT. The chain joins TRBV29-1 to TRBJ1-5; D is unresolved. Germline values: CDR1 SQVTM, CDR2 ANQGSEA. The length of the CDR3 is 13 residues.

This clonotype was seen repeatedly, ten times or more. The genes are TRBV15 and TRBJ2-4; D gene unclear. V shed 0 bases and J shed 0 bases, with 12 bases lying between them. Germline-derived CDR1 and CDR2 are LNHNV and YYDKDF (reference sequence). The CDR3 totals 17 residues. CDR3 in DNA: TGTGCCACCAGCAGAGATTTCAGCGTACTAGCCAAAAACATTCAGTACTTC. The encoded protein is CATSRDFSVLAKNIQYF. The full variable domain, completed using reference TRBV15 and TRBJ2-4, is DAMVIQNPRYQVTQFGKPVTLSCSQTLNHNVMYWYQQKSSQAPKLLFHYYDKDFNNEADTPDNFQSRRPNTSFCFLDIRSPGLGDTAMYLCATSRDFSVLAKNIQYFGAGTRLSVL.

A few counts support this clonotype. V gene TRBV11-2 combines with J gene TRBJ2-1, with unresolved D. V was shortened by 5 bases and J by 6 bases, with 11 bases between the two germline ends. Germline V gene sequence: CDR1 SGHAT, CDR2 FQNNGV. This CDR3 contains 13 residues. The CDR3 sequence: CASSVRVGNEQFF. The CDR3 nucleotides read TGTGCCAGCAGCGTTCGGGTCGGCAATGAGCAGTTCTTC.

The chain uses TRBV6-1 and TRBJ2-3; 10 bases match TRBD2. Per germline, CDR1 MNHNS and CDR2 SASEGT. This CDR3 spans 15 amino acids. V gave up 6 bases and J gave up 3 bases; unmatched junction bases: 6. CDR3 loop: CASRKQRGGTDTQYF. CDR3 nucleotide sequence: TGTGCCAGCAGGAAACAGCGGGGGGGAACAGATACGCAGTATTTT.

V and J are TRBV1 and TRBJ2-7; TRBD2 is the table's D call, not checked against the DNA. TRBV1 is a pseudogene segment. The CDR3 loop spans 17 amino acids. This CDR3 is CTSSQGRLVGGSYEQYV. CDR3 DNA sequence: TGCACCAGCAGCCAAGGGAGGCTAGTCGGAGGCTCCTACGAGCAGTACGTC.

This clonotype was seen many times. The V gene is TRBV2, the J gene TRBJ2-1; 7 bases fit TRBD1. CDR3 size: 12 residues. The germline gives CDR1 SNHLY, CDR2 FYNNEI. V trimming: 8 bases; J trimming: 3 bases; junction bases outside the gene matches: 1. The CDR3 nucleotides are TGTGCCAGCCGGGACAGCTACAATGAGCAGTTCTTC. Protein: CASRDSYNEQFF.

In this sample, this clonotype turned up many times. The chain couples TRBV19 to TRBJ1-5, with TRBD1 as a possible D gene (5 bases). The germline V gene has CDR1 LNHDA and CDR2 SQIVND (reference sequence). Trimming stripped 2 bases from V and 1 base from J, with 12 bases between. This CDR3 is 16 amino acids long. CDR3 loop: CASSIPREKSNQPQHF. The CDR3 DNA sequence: TGTGCCAGTAGTATACCCAGGGAAAAGAGCAATCAGCCCCAGCATTTT.

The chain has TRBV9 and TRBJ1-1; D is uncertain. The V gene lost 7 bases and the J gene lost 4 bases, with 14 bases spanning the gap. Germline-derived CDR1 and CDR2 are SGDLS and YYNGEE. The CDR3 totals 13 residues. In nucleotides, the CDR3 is TGTGCCAGCGCGGATACTAAGGGCACTGAAGCTTTCTTT. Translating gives CASADTKGTEAFF.